This TCR beta chain was recorded in a study of T cells in Graves' hyperthyroidism and ophthalmopathy. The wider study: Peripheral blood was obtained at initial diagnosis, preceding any treatment.

This clonotype was seen many times. One end of the junction does not line up with germline, which may come from a read error. Amplified regions were TCR beta CDR3 sequences from RNA transcripts. HTBI primers were used for first-round RT-PCR of the TCR CDR3. Each CDR3 protein is one row after TCRdb ran MiXCR on the multiplex PCR reads. This table has roughly 510,000 distinct CDR3 sequences, around 21% appearing once. This CDR3 spans 14 amino acids. No ophthalmopathy progression within 18 months constituted stable Graves' hyperthyroidism. Investigators excluded patients with uncontrolled infection, other autoimmune disease, pregnancy or lactation.

This TCR derives from a man between 18 and 35 years old with Graves' hyperthyroidism. Material for sequencing was blood. V usage is TRBV12-3 or TRBV12-4 and J usage is TRBJ2-5; 11 bases align to TRBD2. CDR3 nucleotides: TGTGCCAGCAGCTTAGCGGGGGGGAAAGAGACCCAGTACTTC. It yields the protein CASSLAGGKETQYF.